The 14 T cell receptor beta chains below all came from one sample that was sequenced in a study of control samples from healthy donors and cancer patients. The protocol was immunoSEQ multiplex PCR, while the TCRdb copy is restricted to in-frame clones and leaves out a portion. The sample holds over 40,000 clones, roughly 90% seen once. The material sequenced was PBMCs. The source is a man between 50 and 59 years old with head and neck cancer.

Only a few counts were recorded for this clone. The J gene is TRBJ1-3, the V gene TRBV11-3; no firm D call. Germline V gene data show CDR1 as SGHNT and CDR2 as YENEEA. The CDR3 spans 15 residues. With 2 bases removed from V and 0 bases from J, the gap between germline ends came to 8 bases. The CDR3: CASSLTSSSGNTIYF. CDR3 DNA sequence: TGTGCCAGCAGCTTAACCTCATCCTCTGGAAACACCATATATTTT. The full variable domain, completed using reference TRBV11-3 and TRBJ1-3, is EAGVVQSPRYKIIEKKQPVAFWCNPISGHNTLYWYLQNLGQGPELLIRYENEEAVDDSQLPKDRFSAERLKGVDSTLKIQPAELGDSAVYLCASSLTSSSGNTIYFGEGSWLTVV.

This sequence joins TRBV5-1 and TRBJ2-2, with 15 positions matching TRBD2. V shed 4 bases, J shed 7 bases, and the junction held 8 bases outside the gene matches. The CDR3 is made up of 17 amino acids. The V gene's germline CDR1 is SGHRS and CDR2 YFSETQ. The CDR3 protein is CASSLRTSGRDVGELFF. The CDR3 DNA follows: TGCGCCAGCAGCCTGCGGACTAGCGGGAGGGATGTCGGGGAGCTGTTTTTT.

The chain recombines TRBV9 with TRBJ1-2; TRBD1 matches at 7 bases. This CDR3 region has 15 residues. The germline V gene has CDR1 SGDLS and CDR2 YYNGEE. The ends lost 3 bases at V and 0 bases at J; junction bases unmatched: 5. The CDR3 bases are TGTGCCAGCAGCGGCGGACAGGCTACTAACTATGGCTACACCTTC. It codes for CASSGGQATNYGYTF.

V is TRBV28 and J is TRBJ2-2; either TRBD1 or TRBD2 may supply D (7 bases each). There are 15 residues in the CDR3. Per the germline V gene, CDR1 is MDHEN and CDR2 is SYDVKM. V dropped 7 bases and J dropped 4 bases, with 16 bases sitting between them. This chain's CDR3 is CASIGARGGTGELFF. The CDR3 bases are TGTGCCAGCATCGGGGCCAGGGGGGGCACCGGGGAGCTGTTTTTT. Combining the CDR3 with reference TRBV28 and TRBJ2-2 gives the whole variable domain DVKVTQSSRYLVKRTGEKVFLECVQDMDHENMFWYRQDPGLGLRLIYFSYDVKMKEKGDIPEGYSVSREKKERFSLILESASTNQTSMYLCASIGARGGTGELFFGEGSRLTVL.

This clone was picked up one time. Here the CDR3 DNA reads TGTGCCAGCAGCGGACTAGCGGACCTCCGAGAGACCCAGTACTTC. It yields the protein CASSGLADLRETQYF. This chain uses TRBV28 with TRBJ2-5, with 10 positions matching TRBD2. This CDR3 spans 15 amino acids. Trimming took 6 bases from V and 4 from J; bases not matched to a gene: 8. From germline, CDR1 is MDHEN and CDR2 SYDVKM.

The V and J genes are TRBV27 and TRBJ2-3; TRBD2 matches 9 bases. Germline V gene sequence: CDR1 MNHEY, CDR2 SMNVEV (reference sequence). Trimming removed 4 bases from V and 2 bases from J; junction bases left unmatched: 4. This CDR3 contains 15 residues. CDR3 protein: CASSSIAGVTDTQYF. The CDR3 nucleotides read TGTGCCAGCAGTTCAATAGCGGGGGTCACAGATACGCAGTATTTT.

The chain uses TRBV6-2 or TRBV6-3 and TRBJ2-3; 7 bases are shared with TRBD2. Germline assignment: CDR1 MNHEY and CDR2 SVGEGT. The trim removed 1 base at V and 2 bases at J, leaving 6 bases unmatched. The CDR3 has 16 amino acids. The CDR3 DNA follows: TGTGCCAGCAGTTACTTGGCTAGCGGACCCACAGATACGCAGTATTTT. Its protein is CASSYLASGPTDTQYF.

The V gene is TRBV7-9, the J gene TRBJ1-5; a weak D match, TRBD1 (5 bases). This CDR3 comprises 14 residues. Germline-derived CDR1 and CDR2 are SEHNR and FQNEAQ (reference sequence). V gave up 1 base and J gave up 5 bases, with 9 bases separating them. The DNA of the CDR3 is TGTGCCAGCAGCTTAGACGGGACCTATCAGCCCCAGCATTTT. Residues: CASSLDGTYQPQHF.

The chain joins TRBV5-6 to TRBJ1-6, with TRBD1 identical over 8 bases. Germline V gives CDR1 SGHDT, CDR2 YYEEEE. The CDR3 consists of 14 residues. V trimming: 3 bases; J trimming: 9 bases; junction bases outside the gene matches: 5. CDR3 in DNA: TGTGCCAGCAGCTGGACAGGGTCGGCTTCACCCCTCCACTTT. The encoded protein is CASSWTGSASPLHF.

This rearrangement joins TRBV14 to TRBJ1-2, with D tentatively TRBD1 (5 bases). The CDR3 length is 14 residues. Trimming took off 0 bases at V and 4 bases at J, with 9 bases between the two ends. Germline V CDR1 and CDR2: SGHDN, FVKESK. The CDR3: CASSQDLDSYGYTF. The CDR3 nucleotides read TGTGCCAGCAGCCAAGATCTCGACAGCTATGGCTACACCTTC.

The V call is TRBV6-5, the J call TRBJ1-1, with D possibly TRBD1 on 6 matching bases. The V end was cut by 5 bases, the J end by 7 bases, with 14 bases between. CDR3 length equals 13 residues. CDR1 and CDR2 (germline): MNHEY, SVGAGI. CDR3 sequence reads: CASSHYWDIEAFF. The CDR3 nucleotides read TGTGCCAGCAGTCACTATTGGGACATTGAAGCTTTCTTT.

This rearrangement joins TRBV30 to TRBJ1-6; D perhaps matches TRBD1 (5 bases). Looked up from germline, CDR1 is GTSNPN and CDR2 is SVGIG (reference sequence). Deletions cut 3 bases from V and 7 bases from J, with 10 bases between. CDR3 size: 13 residues. The DNA for the CDR3 is TGTGCCTGGAGCGGGGGTGGGAATTCACCCCTCCACTTT. Amino acids: CAWSGGGNSPLHF.

J is TRBJ2-7 and V is TRBV30; possibly TRBD1 for D (6 bases). Trimming took 5 bases from V and 6 from J, leaving 14 bases between them. The CDR3 is 12 residues long. Germline CDR1 is GTSNPN and CDR2 is SVGIG (reference sequence). CDR3 sequence reads: CAWEGVGVEQYF. Here the CDR3 DNA reads TGTGCCTGGGAGGGGGTGGGCGTCGAGCAGTACTTC.

V gene TRBV3-1 (or the pseudogene TRBV3-2) combines with J gene TRBJ1-2; D not resolved. Germline-derived CDR1 and CDR2 are LGHDT and YNNKEL (reference sequence). Between the trimmed V and J ends, which lost 0 bases and 4 bases, there was a span of 9 bases. CDR3 length: 14 amino acids. The CDR3: CASSQDKRSYGYTF. For the CDR3, the DNA is TGTGCCAGCAGCCAAGATAAGAGGTCCTATGGCTACACCTTC.